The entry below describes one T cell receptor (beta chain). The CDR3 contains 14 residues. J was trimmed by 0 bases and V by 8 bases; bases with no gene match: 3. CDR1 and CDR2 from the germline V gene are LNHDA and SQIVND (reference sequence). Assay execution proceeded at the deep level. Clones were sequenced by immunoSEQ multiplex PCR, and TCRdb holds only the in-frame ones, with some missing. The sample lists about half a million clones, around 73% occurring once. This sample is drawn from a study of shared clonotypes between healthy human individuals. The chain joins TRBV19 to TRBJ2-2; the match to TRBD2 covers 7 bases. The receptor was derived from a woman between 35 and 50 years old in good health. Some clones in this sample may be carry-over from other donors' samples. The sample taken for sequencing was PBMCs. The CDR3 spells CASAAGANTGELFF. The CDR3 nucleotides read TGTGCCAGTGCTGCGGGAGCGAACACCGGGGAGCTGTTTTTT.